Detailed here is one TCR beta chain. This record comes from a study of OX40 agonist ivuxolimab in advanced cancers. Overall study: Ivuxolimab, an agonistic anti-OX40 (CD134) antibody, was given to patients. Each dose-escalation patient presented with hepatocellular carcinoma, melanoma, renal cell or head and neck cancer. A mean age of approximately 58 years, range roughly 20 to 79, was recorded, and 70% to 85% were male.

Blood draws occurred at baseline, cycle 4 day 1, and cycle 7 day 1. Germline assignment: CDR1 GTSNPN and CDR2 SVGIG (reference sequence). The V and J ends lost 3 bases and 9 bases, in that order; junction bases with no gene match: 13. The CDR3 length is 15 residues. Produced via immunoSEQ multiplex PCR; TCRdb's table is partial and in-frame only. Of around 72,000 clones in the sample, 81% were seen once. This chain joins TRBV30 and TRBJ2-7; 11 nucleotides line up with TRBD2. The sequence derives from an adult with an advanced solid tumor such as melanoma, head and neck, liver or kidney cancer. Sequences were derived from CD4+ or CD8+ T cells sorted from blood, sampled in a trial of the OX40 agonist ivuxolimab. CDR3 in DNA: TGTGCCTGGAGGACCCAAAATAGCGGGAGGGCCGCGCAGTACTTC. Protein sequence: CAWRTQNSGRAAQYF.